The rows below give T cell receptor beta chains drawn from one sample of a study of long-term antiretroviral therapy in people with HIV. Sequenced by immunoSEQ multiplex PCR; TCRdb stores in-frame clones only, minus some. The table lists tens of thousands of clones, more than 90% of them singletons. This sample comprised unsorted PBMCs, obtained 3.7 years after starting antiretroviral therapy. The receptors were sampled from a woman aged 45-59 years with HIV. The CDR3 runs from the conserved cysteine through the conserved F or W. The order of the fields is CDR3 DNA, CDR3 protein, V gene, J gene, D gene, clone size. D genes are given only for firm matches. Not every row has a clone size; where given, it reads once, few, many or a size class.

cdr3_nt: TGCGCCAGCAGCTTGGCAGGCGGGGGGGGTGAAAAACTGTTTTTT
cdr3_aa: CASSLAGGGGEKLFF
v_call: TRBV5-1
j_call: TRBJ1-4
d_call: .
clone_size: .

cdr3_nt: TGTGCCAGCAGCTCCGGGACAGATGAAAAACTGTTTTTT
cdr3_aa: CASSSGTDEKLFF
v_call: TRBV6-6
j_call: TRBJ1-4
d_call: TRBD1
clone_size: .

cdr3_nt: TGTGCCAGCAGCGGTGGACAGGTTCCTGAAAAACTGTTTTTT
cdr3_aa: CASSGGQVPEKLFF
v_call: TRBV5-5
j_call: TRBJ1-4
d_call: TRBD1
clone_size: once

cdr3_nt: TGTGCCAGCAGCCAAGCGGTCCAGGGGGCCAATCAGCCCCAGCATTTT
cdr3_aa: CASSQAVQGANQPQHF
v_call: TRBV4-2
j_call: TRBJ1-5
d_call: TRBD1
clone_size: .

cdr3_nt: TGTGCCAGCAGCATCACAGATACGCAGTATTTT
cdr3_aa: CASSITDTQYF
v_call: TRBV7-9
j_call: TRBJ2-3
d_call: .
clone_size: once

cdr3_nt: TGCGCCAGCAGCCCTGAGACAGAACTGAACACTGAAGCTTTCTTT
cdr3_aa: CASSPETELNTEAFF
v_call: TRBV5-1
j_call: TRBJ1-1
d_call: .
clone_size: .

cdr3_nt: TGTGCCAGCAGTTTGGTCGCCGGGGCGGCTAACGAGCAGTACTTC
cdr3_aa: CASSLVAGAANEQYF
v_call: TRBV27
j_call: TRBJ2-7
d_call: .
clone_size: .

cdr3_nt: TGTGCCAGCAGCTTAGCCCAGGGCTATGAGCAGTTCTTC
cdr3_aa: CASSLAQGYEQFF
v_call: TRBV7-8
j_call: TRBJ2-1
d_call: .
clone_size: .

cdr3_nt: TGTGCCTGGAGTGTACCGGGACAGCGCTACGAGCAGTACTTC
cdr3_aa: CAWSVPGQRYEQYF
v_call: TRBV30
j_call: TRBJ2-7
d_call: TRBD1
clone_size: .

cdr3_nt: TGTGCCAGCAGCTTAGCCGCGACAGGAGCGCTAACGGGATATGGCTACACCTTC
cdr3_aa: CASSLAATGALTGYGYTF
v_call: TRBV7-2
j_call: TRBJ1-2
d_call: .
clone_size: .

cdr3_nt: TGCGCCAGCCGGGCCAGCTCACGAGAGACCCAGTACTTC
cdr3_aa: CASRASSRETQYF
v_call: TRBV5-1
j_call: TRBJ2-5
d_call: .
clone_size: .

cdr3_nt: TGTGCCAGTAGTATTGGGAGGTACGAGCAGTACTTC
cdr3_aa: CASSIGRYEQYF
v_call: TRBV19
j_call: TRBJ2-7
d_call: .
clone_size: .

cdr3_nt: TGTGCCAGCAGTTTGAACGGGGGGGCCTATTTGGGGGAGCTGTTTTTT
cdr3_aa: CASSLNGGAYLGELFF
v_call: TRBV6-5
j_call: TRBJ2-2
d_call: TRBD2
clone_size: .

cdr3_nt: TGTGCCAGCAGCTTAGCGCGGGACGTAACCTACAATGAGCAGTTCTTC
cdr3_aa: CASSLARDVTYNEQFF
v_call: TRBV7-2
j_call: TRBJ2-1
d_call: .
clone_size: .

cdr3_nt: TGCGCCAGCAGCTTGCGGAGTCAGAATTCACCCCTCCACTTT
cdr3_aa: CASSLRSQNSPLHF
v_call: TRBV5-1
j_call: TRBJ1-6
d_call: .
clone_size: .

cdr3_nt: TGTGCCAGCGTTCCCGGGGGGCCCTGGGTCACTGAAGCTTTCTTT
cdr3_aa: CASVPGGPWVTEAFF
v_call: TRBV2
j_call: TRBJ1-1
d_call: .
clone_size: .

cdr3_nt: TGTGCCAGCAGCCCGCCCCGCTACGAGCAGTACTTC
cdr3_aa: CASSPPRYEQYF
v_call: TRBV7-3
j_call: TRBJ2-7
d_call: .
clone_size: .

cdr3_nt: TGTGCCAGCAGCGCCGGGACAGGGGGCTGGTCACCCCTCCACTTT
cdr3_aa: CASSAGTGGWSPLHF
v_call: TRBV9
j_call: TRBJ1-6
d_call: TRBD1
clone_size: .

cdr3_nt: TGTGCCAGTAGTCCCGGGGACCGAGACCAAGGATACAATGAGCAGTTCTTC
cdr3_aa: CASSPGDRDQGYNEQFF
v_call: TRBV19
j_call: TRBJ2-1
d_call: .
clone_size: .

cdr3_nt: TGTGCCAGCAGTGATCTGGCAGGGACCAACTATGGCTACACCTTC
cdr3_aa: CASSDLAGTNYGYTF
v_call: TRBV2
j_call: TRBJ1-2
d_call: .
clone_size: .

cdr3_nt: TGTGCCAGCAGTGAATTTCCAGTAAGTTCTTCACCCCTCCACTTT
cdr3_aa: CASSEFPVSSSPLHF
v_call: TRBV2
j_call: TRBJ1-6
d_call: .
clone_size: .

cdr3_nt: TGTGCCAGCAGGACCGGACTAGCGGGAATCACAGATACGCAGTATTTT
cdr3_aa: CASRTGLAGITDTQYF
v_call: TRBV7-2
j_call: TRBJ2-3
d_call: TRBD2
clone_size: .

cdr3_nt: TGTGCCAGCAGCCCATCAGACAGGGACCAGCCCCAGCATTTT
cdr3_aa: CASSPSDRDQPQHF
v_call: TRBV6-6
j_call: TRBJ1-5
d_call: TRBD1
clone_size: .

cdr3_nt: TGTGCCAGCAGTGCGGCTGCTAGCGGGGACAATGAGCAGTTCTTC
cdr3_aa: CASSAAASGDNEQFF
v_call: TRBV5-6
j_call: TRBJ2-1
d_call: TRBD2
clone_size: .

cdr3_nt: TGTGCCAGCAGCTTGGGACCGGGACAGGGTAATGAAAAACTGTTTTTT
cdr3_aa: CASSLGPGQGNEKLFF
v_call: TRBV11-3
j_call: TRBJ1-4
d_call: TRBD1
clone_size: .

cdr3_nt: TGTGCCAGCAGCTTAGGGGTCGGGGACTACGAGCAGTACTTC
cdr3_aa: CASSLGVGDYEQYF
v_call: TRBV7-2
j_call: TRBJ2-7
d_call: .
clone_size: .

cdr3_nt: TGTGCCAGCAGCCAAGAGGGAGCGGGGGGCCGTGAAGAGACCCAGTACTTC
cdr3_aa: CASSQEGAGGREETQYF
v_call: TRBV4-2
j_call: TRBJ2-5
d_call: TRBD2
clone_size: .

cdr3_nt: TGTGCCAGCACAGAGAGGGGGGCGTACACTGAAGCTTTCTTT
cdr3_aa: CASTERGAYTEAFF
v_call: TRBV6-1
j_call: TRBJ1-1
d_call: .
clone_size: .

cdr3_nt: TGTGCCAGCAGCTCGAGACAGGGAGGGACAGATACGCAGTATTTT
cdr3_aa: CASSSRQGGTDTQYF
v_call: TRBV7-6
j_call: TRBJ2-3
d_call: .
clone_size: .

cdr3_nt: TGCGCCAGCAGCCAGGGGGACAGGGCTGCCTACGAGCAGTACTTC
cdr3_aa: CASSQGDRAAYEQYF
v_call: TRBV4-1
j_call: TRBJ2-7
d_call: TRBD1
clone_size: .

cdr3_nt: TGTGCCAGCAGTCCGTCTATAAACTTTAGAGGCAATGGCTACACCTTC
cdr3_aa: CASSPSINFRGNGYTF
v_call: TRBV27
j_call: TRBJ1-2
d_call: .
clone_size: .

cdr3_nt: TGTGCCAGCAGCCCGCGGGACTACTGGGATACGCAGTATTTT
cdr3_aa: CASSPRDYWDTQYF
v_call: TRBV7-9
j_call: TRBJ2-3
d_call: TRBD2
clone_size: .

cdr3_nt: TGTGCCTGGAGTGCACACCGGGACTACACTTACAATGAGCAGTTCTTC
cdr3_aa: CAWSAHRDYTYNEQFF
v_call: TRBV30
j_call: TRBJ2-1
d_call: TRBD2
clone_size: .

cdr3_nt: TGTGCCAGCAGCTTGGTCGGCGTGTACGAGCAGTACTTC
cdr3_aa: CASSLVGVYEQYF
v_call: TRBV5-4
j_call: TRBJ2-7
d_call: .
clone_size: .

cdr3_nt: TGTGCCACCAGCAGATGGGGACAGCCCACCCAGCCCCAGCATTTT
cdr3_aa: CATSRWGQPTQPQHF
v_call: TRBV15
j_call: TRBJ1-5
d_call: TRBD1
clone_size: .

cdr3_nt: TGTGCCAGCAGTTACCGAGGACCCTACGAGCAGTACTTC
cdr3_aa: CASSYRGPYEQYF
v_call: TRBV6-6
j_call: TRBJ2-7
d_call: .
clone_size: .

cdr3_nt: TGTGCCAGCAGGGGACAGGGGGCGCGTGGCTACACCTTC
cdr3_aa: CASRGQGARGYTF
v_call: TRBV2
j_call: TRBJ1-2
d_call: TRBD1
clone_size: .

cdr3_nt: TGTGCCAGCAGCTTGGCGGGGAGGGACTATGGCTACACCTTC
cdr3_aa: CASSLAGRDYGYTF
v_call: TRBV5-4
j_call: TRBJ1-2
d_call: .
clone_size: once

cdr3_nt: TGTGCCAGCAGCTCCTGGGGACAGGAATACACAGATACGCAGTATTTT
cdr3_aa: CASSSWGQEYTDTQYF
v_call: TRBV5-4
j_call: TRBJ2-3
d_call: TRBD1
clone_size: .

cdr3_nt: TGTGCCAGCAGCACCCGACAGGGCATGGCCTACAATGAGCAGTTCTTC
cdr3_aa: CASSTRQGMAYNEQFF
v_call: TRBV13
j_call: TRBJ2-1
d_call: TRBD1
clone_size: .

cdr3_nt: TGTGCCAGTAGTTACCCGGGACAGGGGGCTTCGGTGGATGGCTACACCTTC
cdr3_aa: CASSYPGQGASVDGYTF
v_call: TRBV19
j_call: TRBJ1-2
d_call: TRBD1
clone_size: .

cdr3_nt: TGTGCCTGGAGTGTCACTACCGGGGGCGGCTACACCTTC
cdr3_aa: CAWSVTTGGGYTF
v_call: TRBV30
j_call: TRBJ1-2
d_call: .
clone_size: .

cdr3_nt: TGTGCCAGTCGGGGGACAGGCTATAATTCACCCCTCCACTTT
cdr3_aa: CASRGTGYNSPLHF
v_call: TRBV27
j_call: TRBJ1-6
d_call: TRBD1
clone_size: .

cdr3_nt: TGTGCCATCAGTCCCCGTGAGTTCGGGGGCACCACAGATACGCAGTATTTT
cdr3_aa: CAISPREFGGTTDTQYF
v_call: TRBV10-3
j_call: TRBJ2-3
d_call: .
clone_size: .

cdr3_nt: TGTGCCAGCAGTTTTCAAATCTCCTACGAGCAGTACTTC
cdr3_aa: CASSFQISYEQYF
v_call: TRBV27
j_call: TRBJ2-7
d_call: .
clone_size: .

cdr3_nt: TGCAGCGTTGAAGGGAAGAACACTGAAGCTTTCTTT
cdr3_aa: CSVEGKNTEAFF
v_call: TRBV29-1
j_call: TRBJ1-1
d_call: .
clone_size: .

cdr3_nt: TGTGCCAGCAGCTCCATGGGGGGGGCTTACGAGCAGTACTTC
cdr3_aa: CASSSMGGAYEQYF
v_call: TRBV7-9
j_call: TRBJ2-7
d_call: .
clone_size: .

cdr3_nt: TGTGCCTGGAGTGTACAAGGGGGGGGCACAGATACGCAGTATTTT
cdr3_aa: CAWSVQGGGTDTQYF
v_call: TRBV30
j_call: TRBJ2-3
d_call: .
clone_size: .

cdr3_nt: TGTGCCAGCAGTGAGGACGTTACGGGGGGGAACACTGAAGCTTTCTTT
cdr3_aa: CASSEDVTGGNTEAFF
v_call: TRBV25-1
j_call: TRBJ1-1
d_call: .
clone_size: .

cdr3_nt: TGCAGCGTGGGGGGACTAGCGGGGCCCGGGGAGCTGTTTTTT
cdr3_aa: CSVGGLAGPGELFF
v_call: TRBV29-1
j_call: TRBJ2-2
d_call: TRBD2
clone_size: .

cdr3_nt: TGTGCCAGCAGTGTTACGGGGGCCATGAACGAGCAGTACTTC
cdr3_aa: CASSVTGAMNEQYF
v_call: TRBV25-1
j_call: TRBJ2-7
d_call: .
clone_size: .

cdr3_nt: TGTGCCTGGAGTTGGGGCCCCTACAATGAGCAGTTCTTC
cdr3_aa: CAWSWGPYNEQFF
v_call: TRBV30
j_call: TRBJ2-1
d_call: .
clone_size: .

cdr3_nt: TGTGCCAGCAGGGACGGTCCAACTAATGAAAAACTGTTTTTT
cdr3_aa: CASRDGPTNEKLFF
v_call: TRBV2
j_call: TRBJ1-4
d_call: .
clone_size: .

cdr3_nt: TGTGCTAGCAGCCGTGACAGGGGGGAGACCCAGTACTTC
cdr3_aa: CASSRDRGETQYF
v_call: TRBV7-7
j_call: TRBJ2-5
d_call: TRBD1
clone_size: .

cdr3_nt: TGTGCCAGCAGTCGGCCAGACGGTAGGAGCTTCGGTCGGCAAGAGACCCAGTACTTC
cdr3_aa: CASSRPDGRSFGRQETQYF
v_call: TRBV2
j_call: TRBJ2-5
d_call: .
clone_size: .

cdr3_nt: TGTGCCAGCAGTAAGCAGGGAGCGGAGCAGTTCTTC
cdr3_aa: CASSKQGAEQFF
v_call: TRBV6-6
j_call: TRBJ2-1
d_call: .
clone_size: .

cdr3_nt: TGTGCCTGGAGTGTACGGGCGGGGACCGAAGCTTTCTTT
cdr3_aa: CAWSVRAGTEAFF
v_call: TRBV30
j_call: TRBJ1-1
d_call: .
clone_size: .

cdr3_nt: TGTGCCAGTAGGGACAGAAGGTACGAGCAGTACTTC
cdr3_aa: CASRDRRYEQYF
v_call: TRBV19
j_call: TRBJ2-7
d_call: .
clone_size: .

cdr3_nt: TGTGCCAGCAGCTCCCCTTTCTCCCGGGCCACAGATACGCAGTATTTT
cdr3_aa: CASSSPFSRATDTQYF
v_call: TRBV5-6
j_call: TRBJ2-3
d_call: .
clone_size: .

cdr3_nt: TGTGCCAGTAGTCAGCCCCTAGGCTCTGGAAACACCATATATTTT
cdr3_aa: CASSQPLGSGNTIYF
v_call: TRBV19
j_call: TRBJ1-3
d_call: .
clone_size: once